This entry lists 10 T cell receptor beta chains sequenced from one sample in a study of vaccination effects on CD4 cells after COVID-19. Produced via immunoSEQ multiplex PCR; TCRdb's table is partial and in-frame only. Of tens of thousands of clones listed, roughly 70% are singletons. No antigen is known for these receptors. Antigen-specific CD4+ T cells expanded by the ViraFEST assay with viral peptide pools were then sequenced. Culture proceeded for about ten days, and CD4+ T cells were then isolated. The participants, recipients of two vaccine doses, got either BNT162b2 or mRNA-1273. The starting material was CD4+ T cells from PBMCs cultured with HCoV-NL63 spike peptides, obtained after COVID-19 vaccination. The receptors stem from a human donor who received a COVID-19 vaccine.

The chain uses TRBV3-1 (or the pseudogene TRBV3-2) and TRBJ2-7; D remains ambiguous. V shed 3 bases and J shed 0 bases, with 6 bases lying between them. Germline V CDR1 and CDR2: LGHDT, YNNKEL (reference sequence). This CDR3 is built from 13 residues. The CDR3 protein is CASSHRASYEQYF. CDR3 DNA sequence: TGTGCCAGCAGCCATAGGGCCTCCTACGAGCAGTACTTC.

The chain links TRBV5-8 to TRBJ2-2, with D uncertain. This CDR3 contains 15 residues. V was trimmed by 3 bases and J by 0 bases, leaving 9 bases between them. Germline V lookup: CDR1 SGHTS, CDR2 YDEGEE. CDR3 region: CASSSYITNTGELFF. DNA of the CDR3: TGTGCCAGCAGCTCTTATATAACGAACACCGGGGAGCTGTTTTTT. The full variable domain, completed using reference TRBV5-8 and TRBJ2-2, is EAGVTQSPTHLIKTRGQQATLRCSPISGHTSVYWYQQALGLGLQFLLWYDEGEERNRGNFPPRFSGRQFPNYSSELNVNALELEDSALYLCASSSYITNTGELFFGEGSRLTVL.

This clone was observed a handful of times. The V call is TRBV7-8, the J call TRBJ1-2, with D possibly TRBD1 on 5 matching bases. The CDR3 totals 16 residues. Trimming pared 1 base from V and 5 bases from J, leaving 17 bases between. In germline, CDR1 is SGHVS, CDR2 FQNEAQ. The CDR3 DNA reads TGTGCCAGCAGCTTAGTTGGGGACGTAAATTTGTATGGCTACACCTTC. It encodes CASSLVGDVNLYGYTF. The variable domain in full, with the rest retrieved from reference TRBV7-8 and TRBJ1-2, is GAGVSQSPRYKVAKRGQDVALRCDPISGHVSLFWYQQALGQGPEFLTYFQNEAQLDKSGLPSDRFFAERPEGSVSTLKIQRTQQEDSAVYLCASSLVGDVNLYGYTFGSGTRLTVV.

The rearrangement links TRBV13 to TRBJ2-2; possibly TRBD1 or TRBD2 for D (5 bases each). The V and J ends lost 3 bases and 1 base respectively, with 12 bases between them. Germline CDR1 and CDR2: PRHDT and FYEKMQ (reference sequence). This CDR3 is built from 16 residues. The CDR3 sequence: CASSFHGGRNTGELFF. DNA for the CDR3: TGTGCCAGCAGCTTTCATGGGGGAAGGAACACCGGGGAGCTGTTTTTT.

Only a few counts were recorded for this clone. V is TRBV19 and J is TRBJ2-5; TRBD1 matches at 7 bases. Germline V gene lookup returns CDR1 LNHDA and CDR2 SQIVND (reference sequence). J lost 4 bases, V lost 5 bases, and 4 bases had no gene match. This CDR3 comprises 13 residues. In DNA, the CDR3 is TGTGCCAGTAGTTATGGGACAGCAGAGACCCAGTACTTC. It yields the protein CASSYGTAETQYF.

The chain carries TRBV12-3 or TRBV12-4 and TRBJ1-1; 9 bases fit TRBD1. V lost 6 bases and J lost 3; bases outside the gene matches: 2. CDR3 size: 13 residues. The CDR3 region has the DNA TGTGCCAGCAGCGGACAGGGGTACACTGAAGCTTTCTTT. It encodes CASSGQGYTEAFF.

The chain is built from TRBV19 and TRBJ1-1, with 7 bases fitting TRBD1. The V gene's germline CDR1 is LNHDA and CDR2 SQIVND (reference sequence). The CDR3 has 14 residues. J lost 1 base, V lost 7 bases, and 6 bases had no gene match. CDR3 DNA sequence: TGTGCCAGTAATCCGGGACAGAGGAACACTGAAGCTTTCTTT. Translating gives CASNPGQRNTEAFF.

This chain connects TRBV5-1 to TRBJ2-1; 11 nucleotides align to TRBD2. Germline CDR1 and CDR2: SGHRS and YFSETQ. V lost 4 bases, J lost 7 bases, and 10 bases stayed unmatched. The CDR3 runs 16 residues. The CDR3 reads CASSLTTSGTWNEQFF. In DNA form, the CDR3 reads TGCGCCAGCAGCCTCACGACTAGCGGGACTTGGAATGAGCAGTTCTTC.

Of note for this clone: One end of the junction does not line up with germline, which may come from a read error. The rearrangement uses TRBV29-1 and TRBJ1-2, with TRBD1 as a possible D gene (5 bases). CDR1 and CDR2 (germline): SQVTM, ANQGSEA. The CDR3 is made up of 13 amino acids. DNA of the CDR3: TGCAGCGTCACCGGGACGTCTAAGTATGGCTACACCTTC. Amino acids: CSVTGTSKYGYTF.

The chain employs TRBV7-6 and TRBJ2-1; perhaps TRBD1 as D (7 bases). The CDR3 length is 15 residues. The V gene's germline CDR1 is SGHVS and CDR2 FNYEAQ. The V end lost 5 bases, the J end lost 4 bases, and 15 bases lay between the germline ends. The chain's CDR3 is CASSLRRDSYNEQFF. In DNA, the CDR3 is TGTGCCAGCAGCCTGCGGCGGGACAGTTACAATGAGCAGTTCTTC.